This T cell receptor (beta chain) appears in the sequencing data of a study of CD8 T cells in ankylosing spondylitis. Whole-study findings and limits: Fewer than ten highly homologous variants made up a TCR beta motif, and this motif appeared characteristic of ankylosing spondylitis blood.

This clonotype appeared a few times. Its antigen is unknown. TCRdb itself ran the 5' RACE reads through MiXCR, one entry per CDR3 protein. The sample contains more than 650,000 distinct CDR3 sequences, 10% to 15% of which appear only once. This receptor was taken from a male donor with ankylosing spondylitis. The source material was blood, either unsorted or a sorted T cell fraction (not recorded which).

For the CDR3, the DNA is TGTGCCAGCAGCTTAGGTTATAGAAGCTCCTACGAGCAGTACTTC. It translates to CASSLGYRSSYEQYF. The chain has TRBV7-2 and TRBJ2-7; D is ambiguous. V lost 1 base, J lost 0 bases, and 10 bases lay in between. The CDR3 runs to 15 residues. The germline gives CDR1 SGHTA, CDR2 FQGNSA.